One T cell receptor (beta chain) is described in this entry. With 4 bases removed from V and 6 bases from J, the gap between germline ends came to 21 bases. The CDR3 is made up of 16 amino acids. Germline loops: CDR1 SGDLS, CDR2 YYNGEE. The data were taken from a study of sequential checkpoint blockade in melanoma. Treatment indicated: randomized to nivolumab then ipilimumab (arm A) or the reverse (arm B). This table comes from immunoSEQ multiplex PCR, and its TCRdb copy is limited to in-frame clones, with some not included. The repertoire holds 15,000 to 20,000 clones, with more than 55% as singletons.

V gene TRBV9 combines with J gene TRBJ2-3; D perhaps matches TRBD2 (5 bases). This receptor was identified in a human donor with melanoma. The material was CD8+ T cells sorted from blood (inferred from file names), obtained from a patient given nivolumab and ipilimumab in sequence. The CDR3 DNA reads as TGTGCCAGCAGCCCACGAGGGCACCCCGGTGCTGATACGCAGTATTTT. It encodes CASSPRGHPGADTQYF.